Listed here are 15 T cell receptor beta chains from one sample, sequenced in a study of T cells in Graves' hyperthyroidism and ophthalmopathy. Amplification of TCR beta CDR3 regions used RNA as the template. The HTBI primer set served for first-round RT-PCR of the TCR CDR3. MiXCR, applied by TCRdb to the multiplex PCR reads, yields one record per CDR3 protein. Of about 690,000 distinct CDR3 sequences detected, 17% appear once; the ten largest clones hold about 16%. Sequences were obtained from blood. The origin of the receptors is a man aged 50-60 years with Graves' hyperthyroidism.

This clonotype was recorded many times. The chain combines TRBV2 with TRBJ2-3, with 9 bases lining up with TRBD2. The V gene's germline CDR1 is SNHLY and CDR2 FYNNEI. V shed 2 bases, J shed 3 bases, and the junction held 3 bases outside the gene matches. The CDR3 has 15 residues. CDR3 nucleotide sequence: TGTGCCAGCAGTGAACCAACTAGCGGGACAGATACGCAGTATTTT. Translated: CASSEPTSGTDTQYF.

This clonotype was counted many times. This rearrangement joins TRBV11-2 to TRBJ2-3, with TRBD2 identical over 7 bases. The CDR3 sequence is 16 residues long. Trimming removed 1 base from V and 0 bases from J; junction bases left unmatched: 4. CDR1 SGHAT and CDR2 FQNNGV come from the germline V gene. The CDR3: CASSLGLATSTDTQYF. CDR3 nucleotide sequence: TGTGCCAGCAGCTTAGGACTAGCCACCAGCACAGATACGCAGTATTTT.

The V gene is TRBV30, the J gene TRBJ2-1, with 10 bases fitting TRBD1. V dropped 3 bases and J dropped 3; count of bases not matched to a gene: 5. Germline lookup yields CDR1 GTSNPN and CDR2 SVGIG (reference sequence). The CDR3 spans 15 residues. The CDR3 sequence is CAWSQTGGSYNEQFF. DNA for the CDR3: TGTGCCTGGAGCCAGACAGGGGGCAGCTACAATGAGCAGTTCTTC.

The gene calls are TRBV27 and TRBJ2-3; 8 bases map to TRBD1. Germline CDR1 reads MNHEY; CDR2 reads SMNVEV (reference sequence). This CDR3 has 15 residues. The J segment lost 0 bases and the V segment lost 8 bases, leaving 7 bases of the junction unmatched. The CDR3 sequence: CASGWRQGSTDTQYF. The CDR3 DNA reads TGTGCCAGCGGATGGAGACAGGGGAGCACAGATACGCAGTATTTT.

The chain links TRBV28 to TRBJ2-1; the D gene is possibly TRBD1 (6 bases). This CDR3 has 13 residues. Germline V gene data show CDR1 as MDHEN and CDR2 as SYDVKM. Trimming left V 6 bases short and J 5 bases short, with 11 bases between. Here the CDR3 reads CASRWTVNNEQFF. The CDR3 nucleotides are TGTGCCAGCAGGTGGACAGTTAACAATGAGCAGTTCTTC.

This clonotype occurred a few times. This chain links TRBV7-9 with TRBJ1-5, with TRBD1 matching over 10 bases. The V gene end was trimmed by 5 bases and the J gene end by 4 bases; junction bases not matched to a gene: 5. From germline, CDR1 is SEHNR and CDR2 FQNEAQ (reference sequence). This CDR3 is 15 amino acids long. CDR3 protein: CASSRDRGENQPQHF. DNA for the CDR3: TGTGCCAGCAGCCGGGACAGGGGTGAGAATCAGCCCCAGCATTTT.

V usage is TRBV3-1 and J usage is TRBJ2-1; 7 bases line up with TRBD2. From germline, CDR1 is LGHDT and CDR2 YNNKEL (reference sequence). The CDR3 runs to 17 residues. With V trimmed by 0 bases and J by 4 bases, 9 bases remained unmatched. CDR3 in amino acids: CASSQEMLAEIYNEQFF. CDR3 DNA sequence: TGTGCCAGCAGCCAAGAAATGCTAGCGGAAATTTACAATGAGCAGTTCTTC.

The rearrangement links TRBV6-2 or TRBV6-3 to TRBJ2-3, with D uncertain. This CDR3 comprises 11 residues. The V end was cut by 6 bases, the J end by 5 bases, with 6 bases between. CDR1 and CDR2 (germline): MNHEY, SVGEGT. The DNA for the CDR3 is TGTGCCAGCAGGGTGGGAGATACGCAGTATTTT. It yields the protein CASRVGDTQYF.

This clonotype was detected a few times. The CDR3 reads CASSPQRTVYNSPLHF. CDR3 nucleotides: TGTGCCAGCTCACCACAGCGGACAGTTTATAATTCACCCCTCCACTTT. The rearrangement uses TRBV18 and TRBJ1-6; D is perhaps TRBD1 (6 bases). With 1 base removed from V and 4 bases from J, the gap between germline ends came to 11 bases. CDR1 KGHSH and CDR2 LQKENI come from the germline V gene. The CDR3 has 16 amino acids.

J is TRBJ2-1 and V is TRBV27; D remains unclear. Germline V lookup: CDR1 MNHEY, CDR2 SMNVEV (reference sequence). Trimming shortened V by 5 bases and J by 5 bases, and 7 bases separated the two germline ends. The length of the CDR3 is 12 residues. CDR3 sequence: CASSTENNEQFF. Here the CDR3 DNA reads TGTGCCAGCAGTACCGAGAACAATGAGCAGTTCTTC.

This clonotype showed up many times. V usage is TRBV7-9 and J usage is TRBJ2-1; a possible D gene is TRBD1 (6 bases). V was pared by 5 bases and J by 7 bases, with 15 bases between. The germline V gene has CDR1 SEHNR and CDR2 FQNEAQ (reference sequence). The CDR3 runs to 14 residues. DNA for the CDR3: TGTGCCAGCAGCATAACAGGGTTTCCGAATGAGCAGTTCTTC. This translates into CASSITGFPNEQFF.

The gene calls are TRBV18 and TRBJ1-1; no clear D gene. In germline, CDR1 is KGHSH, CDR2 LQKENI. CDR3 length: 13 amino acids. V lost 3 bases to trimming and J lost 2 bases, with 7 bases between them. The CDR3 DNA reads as TGTGCCAGCTCACCTCTAATTAACACTGAAGCTTTCTTT. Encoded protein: CASSPLINTEAFF.

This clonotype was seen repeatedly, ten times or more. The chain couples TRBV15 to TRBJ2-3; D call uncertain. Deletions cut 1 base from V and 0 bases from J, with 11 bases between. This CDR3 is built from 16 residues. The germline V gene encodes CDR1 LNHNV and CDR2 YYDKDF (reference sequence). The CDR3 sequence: CATSRGAGASTDTQYF. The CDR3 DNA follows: TGTGCCACCAGCAGAGGGGCAGGAGCTAGCACAGATACGCAGTATTTT.

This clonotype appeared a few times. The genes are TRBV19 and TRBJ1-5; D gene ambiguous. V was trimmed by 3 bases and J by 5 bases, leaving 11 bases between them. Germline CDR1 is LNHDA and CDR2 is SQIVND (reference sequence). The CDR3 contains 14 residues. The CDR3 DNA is TGTGCCAGTAGTATTTGGGGTTCCGATCAGCCCCAGCATTTT. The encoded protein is CASSIWGSDQPQHF.

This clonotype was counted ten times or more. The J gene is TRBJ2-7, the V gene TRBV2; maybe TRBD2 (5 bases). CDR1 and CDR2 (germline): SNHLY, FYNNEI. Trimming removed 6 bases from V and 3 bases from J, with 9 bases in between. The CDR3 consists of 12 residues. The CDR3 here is CASRVEGYEQYF. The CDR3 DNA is TGTGCCAGCAGAGTAGAGGGCTACGAGCAGTACTTC.